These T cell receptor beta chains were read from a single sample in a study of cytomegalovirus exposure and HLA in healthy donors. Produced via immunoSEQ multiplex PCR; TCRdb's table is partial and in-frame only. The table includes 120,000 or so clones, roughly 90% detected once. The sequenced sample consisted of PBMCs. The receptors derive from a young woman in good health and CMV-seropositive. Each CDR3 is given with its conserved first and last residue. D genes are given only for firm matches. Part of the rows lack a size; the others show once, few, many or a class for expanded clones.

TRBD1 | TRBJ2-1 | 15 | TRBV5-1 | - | TGCGCCAGCAGCTTGGGGGACAGGGTGTACAATGAGCAGTTCTTC | CASSLGDRVYNEQFF
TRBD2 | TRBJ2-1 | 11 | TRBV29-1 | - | TGCAGCGTTCAATGGGGGGGTGAGCAGTTCTTC | CSVQWGGEQFF
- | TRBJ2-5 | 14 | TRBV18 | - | TGTGCCAGCTCACCAATTGCAGTGCAAGAGACCCAGTACTTC | CASSPIAVQETQYF
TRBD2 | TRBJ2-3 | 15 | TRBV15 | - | TGTGCCACCAGCAGAGTCAGCGGGGGCACAGATACGCAGTATTTT | CATSRVSGGTDTQYF
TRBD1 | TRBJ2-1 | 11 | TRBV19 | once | TGTGCCAGTAGACAGGGGATTGAGCAGTTCTTC | CASRQGIEQFF
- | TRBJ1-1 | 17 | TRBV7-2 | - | TGTGCCAGCAGCTTATTTCCAAAGGGGCCGCGGAACACTGAAGCTTTCTTT | CASSLFPKGPRNTEAFF
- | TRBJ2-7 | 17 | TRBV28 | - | TGTGCCAGCAGTTCCGTCGGGGGACGGGTTTCCTCCTACGAGCAGTACTTC | CASSSVGGRVSSYEQYF
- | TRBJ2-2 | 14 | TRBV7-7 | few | TGTGCCAGCAGCTTAGATCGGACAGCCGGGGAGCTGTTTTTT | CASSLDRTAGELFF
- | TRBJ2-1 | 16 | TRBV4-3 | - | TGCGCCAGCAGCCAAGTGATTAGGGGTTCCTACAATGAGCAGTTCTTC | CASSQVIRGSYNEQFF
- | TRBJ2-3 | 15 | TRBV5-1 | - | TGCGCCAGCAGCAATAGCGGAGCCAGCACAGATACGCAGTATTTT | CASSNSGASTDTQYF
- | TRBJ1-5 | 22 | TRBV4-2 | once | TGTGCCAGCAGCCAAGAATGGCGCAGGGGATATTCAGATAATCCGAGCAATCAGCCCCAGCATTTT | CASSQEWRRGYSDNPSNQPQHF
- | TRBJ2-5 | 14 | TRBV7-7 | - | TGTGCCAGCAGCTTGTCGTCGGAGGGAGAGACCCAGTACTTC | CASSLSSEGETQYF
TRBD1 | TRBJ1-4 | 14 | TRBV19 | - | TGTGCCAGTAGCACGACAGGGGGCGGTGAAAAACTGTTTTTT | CASSTTGGGEKLFF
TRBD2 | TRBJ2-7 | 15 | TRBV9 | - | TGTGCCAGCAGCGTAGCGGGCGGGGGGCTCTACGAGCAGTACTTC | CASSVAGGGLYEQYF
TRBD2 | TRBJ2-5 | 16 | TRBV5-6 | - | TGTGCCAGCAGCTTGGTGTCTAGCGGGAGCCAAGAGACCCAGTACTTC | CASSLVSSGSQETQYF
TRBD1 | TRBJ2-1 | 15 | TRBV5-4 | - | TGTGCCAGCAGCCGGGGACAGGGAAAGATCAATGAGCAGTTCTTC | CASSRGQGKINEQFF
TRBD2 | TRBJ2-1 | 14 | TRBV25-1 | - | TGTGCCAGCAGTATAGCGGGAGGCTGGGATGAGCAGTTCTTC | CASSIAGGWDEQFF